This T cell receptor beta chain was identified in a study of memory CD4+ T cells and cytomegalovirus serostatus. Across the whole study: Donors were healthy Belgian adults, 10 or so CMV seropositive and 20 to 25 seronegative.

The table came from immunoSEQ multiplex PCR; TCRdb's copy has only in-frame clones and leaves some out. The sample lists 55,000 to 65,000 clones, around 80% seen once, with 1% to 1.2% in the top ten. The sort gate was single viable CD3+CD4+CD8-CD45RO+ cells for memory CD4+ T cells. Looked up from germline, CDR1 is SGHTA and CDR2 is FQGTGA. This CDR3 contains 14 residues. V shed 5 bases and J 4 bases; nucleotides not matched to a gene: 7. This TCR derives from an adult in good health and CMV-seronegative. Sequenced: memory CD4+ T cells from blood. The chain is built from TRBV7-3 and TRBJ1-1, with TRBD1 identical over 7 bases. CDR3 sequence reads: CASSAQGGITEAFF. The DNA for the CDR3 is TGTGCCAGCAGCGCTCAGGGGGGGATCACTGAAGCTTTCTTT.